What follows are 18 T cell receptor beta chains derived from one specimen sequenced in a study of blood T cell repertoires in COVID-19. Measured with immunoSEQ multiplex PCR; TCRdb has only the in-frame clones, and not every one. Among about 490,000 clones, over 75% were seen once, and the ten largest hold more than 3%. The specimen was peripheral blood. The receptors here all came from a human donor in a cohort sampled during active COVID-19.

This clone was detected once. The V call is TRBV5-1, the J call TRBJ2-5; D is unclear. Germline CDR1 reads SGHRS; CDR2 reads YFSETQ. CDR3 length: 15 residues. Trimming stripped 0 bases from V and 4 bases from J, with 13 bases between. CDR3 nucleotides: TGCGCCAGCAGCTTGGATCCTAGAGCCCCAGAGACCCAGTACTTC. Amino acid sequence: CASSLDPRAPETQYF.

In its sample, this clone was seen once. The chain carries TRBV28 and TRBJ1-2, with 9 bases identical to TRBD1. CDR1 is MDHEN, CDR2 SYDVKM, per germline. The J segment lost 7 bases and the V segment lost 5 bases, leaving 11 bases of the junction unmatched. The CDR3 length is 15 residues. CDR3 residues: CASSAAGTGTSGYTF. DNA of the CDR3: TGTGCCAGCAGTGCGGCTGGGACAGGGACTTCTGGCTACACCTTC.

The CDR3: CATAIWQDGYTF. The CDR3 region has the DNA TGTGCCACCGCGATTTGGCAGGATGGCTACACCTTC. V and J are TRBV28 and TRBJ1-2; D is unclear. V lost 10 bases to trimming and J lost 6 bases, with 15 bases between them. Germline lookup yields CDR1 MDHEN and CDR2 SYDVKM. This CDR3 is built from 12 residues.

The chain recombines TRBV7-9 with TRBJ1-4; D ambiguous. The CDR3 covers 17 residues. V lost 3 bases and J 0 bases, leaving 14 bases between the germline ends. Germline assignment: CDR1 SEHNR and CDR2 FQNEAQ (reference sequence). The DNA for the CDR3 is TGTGCCAGCAGCTTTGTTACCCACAGCACAACTAATGAAAAACTGTTTTTT. Protein product: CASSFVTHSTTNEKLFF.

For this clone: This same CDR3 is encoded by further DNA sequences in the sample. The chain is built from TRBV18 and TRBJ2-3; 7 nucleotides align to TRBD1. The CDR3 covers 15 residues. After removal of 3 bases from V and 0 bases from J, the junction contained 3 bases not matched to a gene. The germline CDR1 and CDR2 sequences are KGHSH and LQKENI. CDR3 region: CASSPRDRSTDTQYF. The DNA of the CDR3 is TGTGCCAGCTCACCCCGGGACAGAAGCACAGATACGCAGTATTTT.

The rearrangement uses TRBV25-1 and TRBJ2-3; D is perhaps TRBD2 (6 bases). The CDR3 consists of 15 residues. Germline values: CDR1 MGHDK, CDR2 SYGVNS. The V and J ends lost 7 bases and 4 bases respectively, with 18 bases between them. The CDR3 nucleotides are TGTGCCAGCACCCCCGGGAGTAGCGAAGCAGATACGCAGTATTTT. This translates into CASTPGSSEADTQYF.

The chain is built from TRBV19 and TRBJ2-1; D is unclear. This CDR3 comprises 15 residues. The germline V and J ends were trimmed by 5 bases and 8 bases, with 19 bases remaining between them. Germline values: CDR1 LNHDA, CDR2 SQIVND (reference sequence). The CDR3 sequence is CASSSQSASFDEQFF. Written as DNA, the CDR3 is TGTGCCAGTAGTTCACAAAGCGCTTCTTTCGATGAGCAGTTCTTC. Full variable domain (outside the CDR3, taken from reference TRBV19 and TRBJ2-1): DGGITQSPKYLFRKEGQNVTLSCEQNLNHDAMYWYRQDPGQGLRLIYYSQIVNDFQKGDIAEGYSVSREKKESFPLTVTSAQKNPTAFYLCASSSQSASFDEQFFGPGTRLTVL.

V gene TRBV6-5 combines with J gene TRBJ1-2; TRBD1 is a possible D gene (5 bases). Germline loops: CDR1 MNHEY, CDR2 SVGAGI. With 0 bases removed from V and 1 base from J, the gap between germline ends came to 12 bases. This CDR3 spans 16 amino acids. In nucleotides, the CDR3 is TGTGCCAGCAGTTACTCGACCAGGGAGGGTAACTATGGCTACACCTTC. Translation: CASSYSTREGNYGYTF.

The chain employs TRBV27 and TRBJ2-3; D is perhaps TRBD1 (6 bases). Germline CDR1 MNHEY, CDR2 SMNVEV (reference sequence). The CDR3 runs to 16 residues. The V end lost 3 bases, the J end lost 6 bases, and 19 bases lay between the germline ends. The CDR3 sequence: CASSFLRDKSVDTQYF. CDR3 DNA: TGTGCCAGCAGTTTCTTGAGGGACAAGAGCGTGGATACGCAGTATTTT.

The chain uses TRBV5-6 and TRBJ1-5; tentative D call: TRBD1 (5 bases). The CDR3 covers 16 residues. The ends were cut back, 0 bases at V and 2 bases at J, with 12 bases in the middle. The germline gives CDR1 SGHDT, CDR2 YYEEEE. CDR3 protein: CASSLAPGDGNQPQHF. The CDR3 region has the DNA TGTGCCAGCAGCTTGGCGCCGGGGGATGGCAATCAGCCCCAGCATTTT.

This sequence joins TRBV6-5 and TRBJ2-7; TRBD2 is a possible D gene (5 bases). Trimming cost V 3 bases and J 4 bases, with 10 bases left between them. This CDR3 region has 13 residues. Germline V gives CDR1 MNHEY, CDR2 SVGAGI. The CDR3 protein is CASSYFEGYEQYF. CDR3 DNA sequence: TGTGCCAGCAGTTATTTCGAGGGATACGAGCAGTACTTC.

The chain employs TRBV5-4 and TRBJ2-1, with unresolved D. CDR1 SGHNT and CDR2 YYREEE come from the germline V gene (reference sequence). Trimming took off 6 bases at V and 9 bases at J, with 16 bases between the two ends. The CDR3 has 13 amino acids. This CDR3 is CASTHDARLEQFF. The CDR3 nucleotides read TGTGCCAGCACCCACGACGCCCGACTTGAGCAGTTCTTC. The entire variable domain, with the rest obtained from reference TRBV5-4 and TRBJ2-1, is as follows: ETGVTQSPTHLIKTRGQQVTLRCSSQSGHNTVSWYQQALGQGPQFIFQYYREEENGRGNFPPRFSGLQFPNYSSELNVNALELDDSALYLCASTHDARLEQFFGPGTRLTVL.

This chain links TRBV25-1 with TRBJ2-1; 8 bases are shared with TRBD1. Trimming at V came to 3 bases and at J to 6 bases, leaving 7 bases not matched to a gene. The CDR3 sequence is 15 residues long. Germline V gives CDR1 MGHDK, CDR2 SYGVNS. The CDR3 is CASSDLRGRVNEQFF. DNA of the CDR3: TGTGCCAGCAGTGATCTCAGGGGGCGCGTCAATGAGCAGTTCTTC.

V and J are TRBV27 and TRBJ1-2; 8 bases match TRBD1. V lost 5 bases, J lost 7 bases, and 6 bases stayed unmatched. The CDR3 length is 13 residues. In germline, CDR1 is MNHEY, CDR2 SMNVEV (reference sequence). CDR3 sequence: CASSPGQGSGYTF. CDR3 nucleotide sequence: TGTGCCAGCAGTCCAGGACAGGGAAGTGGCTACACCTTC.

The J gene is TRBJ1-1, the V gene TRBV3-1 (or the pseudogene TRBV3-2); possibly TRBD1 for D (5 bases). The V end lost 6 bases, the J end lost 4 bases, and 12 bases lay between the germline ends. The CDR3 totals 13 residues. From germline, CDR1 is LGHDT and CDR2 YNNKEL (reference sequence). The CDR3 coding sequence is TGTGCCAGCAGTCATGACAGATTCACTGAAGCTTTCTTT. Translation gives CASSHDRFTEAFF.

The chain has TRBV19 and TRBJ2-3; 8 nucleotides line up with TRBD2. The germline CDR1 and CDR2 sequences are LNHDA and SQIVND (reference sequence). V dropped 5 bases and J dropped 5; count of bases not matched to a gene: 6. This CDR3 is 14 amino acids long. For the CDR3, the DNA is TGTGCCAGTAGTTCCGGGAGGGCCGGAGATACGCAGTATTTT. Its protein is CASSSGRAGDTQYF.

This clone has a count of ten or more. This CDR3 reads CASSGQGSLISNTGELFF. The CDR3 DNA sequence: TGTGCCAGCAGTGGACAGGGATCACTCATTTCGAACACCGGGGAGCTGTTTTTT. J is TRBJ2-2 and V is TRBV6-1; 7 bases fit TRBD1. The CDR3 sequence is 18 residues long. The J segment lost 0 bases and the V segment lost 4 bases, leaving 11 bases of the junction unmatched. Germline V lookup: CDR1 MNHNS, CDR2 SASEGT.

The J gene is TRBJ2-3, the V gene TRBV5-4; D might be TRBD1 (5 bases). CDR1 is SGHNT, CDR2 YYREEE, per germline (reference sequence). V was pared by 1 base and J by 1 base, with 10 bases between. CDR3 size: 15 residues. Here the CDR3 reads CASSLIGRGTDTQYF. CDR3 nucleotide sequence: TGTGCCAGCAGCTTGATCGGCAGGGGCACAGATACGCAGTATTTT.